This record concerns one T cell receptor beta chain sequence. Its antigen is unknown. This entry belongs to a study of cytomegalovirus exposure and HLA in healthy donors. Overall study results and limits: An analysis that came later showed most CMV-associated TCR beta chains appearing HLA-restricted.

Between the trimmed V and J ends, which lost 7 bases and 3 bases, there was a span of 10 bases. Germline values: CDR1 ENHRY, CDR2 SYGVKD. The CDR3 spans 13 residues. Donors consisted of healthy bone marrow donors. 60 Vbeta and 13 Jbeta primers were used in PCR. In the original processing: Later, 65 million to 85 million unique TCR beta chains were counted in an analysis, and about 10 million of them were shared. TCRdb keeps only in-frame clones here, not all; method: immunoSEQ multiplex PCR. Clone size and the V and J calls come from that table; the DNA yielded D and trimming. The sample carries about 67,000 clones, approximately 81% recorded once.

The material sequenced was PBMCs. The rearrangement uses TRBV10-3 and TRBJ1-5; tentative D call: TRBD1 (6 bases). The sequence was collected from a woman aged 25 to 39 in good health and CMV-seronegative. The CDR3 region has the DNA TGTGCCATCAAGAGGGACAACAATCAGCCCCAGCATTTT. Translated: CAIKRDNNQPQHF.